What follows is one TCR beta chain and its context. Only in-frame clones appear in the TCRdb table, and some are missing; sequencing was by immunoSEQ multiplex PCR. Here the sample spans 250,000 to 300,000 clones, roughly 80% being singletons. The record originates from a study of blood T cell repertoires in COVID-19. The CDR3 has 15 residues. With 4 bases clipped from V and 8 bases from J, the junction kept 8 bases outside the gene matches. CDR1 SGDLS and CDR2 YYNGEE come from the germline V gene. Participant-given clinical history determined each cohort assignment. Within 2 weeks of study entry, exposed participants had contacted a PCR-confirmed or clinician-diagnosed COVID-19 case.

This receptor was taken from a man aged 40-50 years who had been exposed to COVID-19. V gene TRBV9 combines with J gene TRBJ1-4, with 10 bases aligning to TRBD1. Sequenced sample: PBMCs or T cells enriched from blood (not recorded which). The CDR3 nucleotides are TGTGCCAGCAGCTCCCGGACAGGGGGTTGGGAAAAACTGTTTTTT. This gives the protein CASSSRTGGWEKLFF. The variable domain in full, completed from reference TRBV9 and TRBJ1-4, reads DSGVTQTPKHLITATGQRVTLRCSPRSGDLSVYWYQQSLDQGLQFLIQYYNGEERAKGNILERFSAQQFPDLHSELNLSSLELGDSALYFCASSSRTGGWEKLFFGSGTQLSVL.